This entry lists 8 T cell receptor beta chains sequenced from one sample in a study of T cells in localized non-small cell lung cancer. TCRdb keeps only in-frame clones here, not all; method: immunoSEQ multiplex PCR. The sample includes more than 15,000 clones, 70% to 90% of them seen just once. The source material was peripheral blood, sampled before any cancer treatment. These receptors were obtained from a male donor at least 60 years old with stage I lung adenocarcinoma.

The chain's CDR3 is CASSSGTATGELFF. The CDR3 region has the DNA TGTGCCAGCAGCTCCGGGACAGCGACCGGGGAGCTGTTTTTT. J is TRBJ2-2 and V is TRBV6-1; TRBD1 agrees at 7 bases. Germline V gene lookup returns CDR1 MNHNS and CDR2 SASEGT. Trimming took 6 bases from V and 5 from J; bases not matched to a gene: 6. The CDR3 has 14 amino acids.

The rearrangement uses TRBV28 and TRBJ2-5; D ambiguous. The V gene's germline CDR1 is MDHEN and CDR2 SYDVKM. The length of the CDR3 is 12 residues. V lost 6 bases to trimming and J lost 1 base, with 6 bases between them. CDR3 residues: CASRETQETQYF. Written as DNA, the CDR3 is TGTGCCAGCAGGGAAACCCAAGAGACCCAGTACTTC. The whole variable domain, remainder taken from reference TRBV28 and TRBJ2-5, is DVKVTQSSRYLVKRTGEKVFLECVQDMDHENMFWYRQDPGLGLRLIYFSYDVKMKEKGDIPEGYSVSREKKERFSLILESASTNQTSMYLCASRETQETQYFGPGTRLLVL.

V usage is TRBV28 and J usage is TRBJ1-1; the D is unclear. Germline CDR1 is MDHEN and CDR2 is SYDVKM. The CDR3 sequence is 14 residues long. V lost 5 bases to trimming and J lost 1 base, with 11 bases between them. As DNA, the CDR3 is TGTGCCAGCAGTCTTTTTCCGCAGAACACTGAAGCTTTCTTT. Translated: CASSLFPQNTEAFF.

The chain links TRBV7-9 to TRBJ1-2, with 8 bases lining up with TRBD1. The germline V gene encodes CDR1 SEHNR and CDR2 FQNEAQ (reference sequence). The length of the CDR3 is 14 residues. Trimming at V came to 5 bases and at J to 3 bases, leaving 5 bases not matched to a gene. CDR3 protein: CASSPQGADYGYTF. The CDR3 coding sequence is TGTGCCAGCAGCCCCCAGGGGGCAGACTATGGCTACACCTTC. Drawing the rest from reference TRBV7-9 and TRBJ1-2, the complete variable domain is DTGVSQNPRHKITKRGQNVTFRCDPISEHNRLYWYRQTLGQGPEFLTYFQNEAQLEKSRLLSDRFSAERPKGSFSTLEIQRTEQGDSAMYLCASSPQGADYGYTFGSGTRLTVV.

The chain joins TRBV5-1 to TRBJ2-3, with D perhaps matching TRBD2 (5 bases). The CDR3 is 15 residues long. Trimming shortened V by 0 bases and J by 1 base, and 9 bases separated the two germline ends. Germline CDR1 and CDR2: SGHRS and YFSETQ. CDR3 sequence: CASSLAERRTDTQYF. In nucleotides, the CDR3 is TGCGCCAGCAGCTTGGCCGAGCGGCGCACAGATACGCAGTATTTT.

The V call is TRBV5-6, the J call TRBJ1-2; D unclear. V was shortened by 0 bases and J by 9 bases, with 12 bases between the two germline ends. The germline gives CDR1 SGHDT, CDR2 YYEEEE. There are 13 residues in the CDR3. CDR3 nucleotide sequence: TGTGCCAGCAGCTTGGGGCTATTTGAGAGCTACACCTTC. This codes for CASSLGLFESYTF.

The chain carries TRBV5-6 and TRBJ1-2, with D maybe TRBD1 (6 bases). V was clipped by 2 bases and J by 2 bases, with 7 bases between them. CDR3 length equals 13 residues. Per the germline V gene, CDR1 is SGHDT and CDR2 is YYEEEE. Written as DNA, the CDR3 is TGTGCCAGCAGCTTCCAGGGGAACTATGGCTACACCTTC. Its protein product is CASSFQGNYGYTF.

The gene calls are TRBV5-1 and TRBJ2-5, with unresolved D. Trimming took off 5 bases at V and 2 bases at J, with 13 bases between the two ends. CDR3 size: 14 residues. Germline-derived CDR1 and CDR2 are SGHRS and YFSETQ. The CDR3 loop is CASRPRAEQETQYF. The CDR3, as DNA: TGCGCCAGCAGACCCCGGGCAGAACAAGAGACCCAGTACTTC.